What follows are 32 T cell receptor beta chains derived from one specimen sequenced in a study of blood T cell repertoires in COVID-19. This table comes from immunoSEQ multiplex PCR, and its TCRdb copy is limited to in-frame clones, with some not included. The table lists approximately 85,000 clones, less than 95% of them singletons. Source material: peripheral blood. The receptors come from a woman aged 50 to 60 in a cohort sampled during active COVID-19.

J is TRBJ1-1 and V is TRBV6-1; TRBD1 is a possible D gene (5 bases). This CDR3 spans 15 amino acids. The V and J ends lost 3 bases and 3 bases respectively, with 14 bases between them. Per the germline V gene, CDR1 is MNHNS and CDR2 is SASEGT. CDR3 amino acids: CASSDPGLGDTEAFF. CDR3 nucleotides: TGTGCCAGCAGTGATCCGGGACTGGGGGACACTGAAGCTTTCTTT.

V is TRBV19 and J is TRBJ1-1; D call uncertain. CDR3 length: 15 amino acids. Germline V gene sequence: CDR1 LNHDA, CDR2 SQIVND (reference sequence). V lost 5 bases to trimming and J lost 1 base, with 14 bases between them. The CDR3 region has the DNA TGTGCCAGTAGTGTCACGGCCCGGGGGAACACTGAAGCTTTCTTT. As protein: CASSVTARGNTEAFF.

The chain has TRBV28 and TRBJ2-7; 10 bases are a match to TRBD1. The CDR3 extends over 17 amino acids. The junction had 10 bases not matched to a gene; V was cut back by 5 bases and J by 0 bases. Looked up from germline, CDR1 is MDHEN and CDR2 is SYDVKM. CDR3 bases: TGTGCCAGCAGTCGCCCTCAGGGGACAGGGGTCTCCTACGAGCAGTACTTC. Encoded protein: CASSRPQGTGVSYEQYF.

V and J are TRBV7-9 and TRBJ2-5, with 9 bases lining up with TRBD1. There are 15 residues in the CDR3. Germline V gives CDR1 SEHNR, CDR2 FQNEAQ (reference sequence). J lost 4 bases, V lost 11 bases, and 14 bases had no gene match. DNA for the CDR3: TGTGCCGGTTCCGGGGGACAGGGACTCGTAGAGACCCAGTACTTC. This translates into CAGSGGQGLVETQYF.

V and J are TRBV14 and TRBJ2-5; D call uncertain. V lost 0 bases and J lost 5, with 10 bases in between. The CDR3 extends over 14 amino acids. The germline V gene encodes CDR1 SGHDN and CDR2 FVKESK. CDR3 DNA: TGTGCCAGCAGCCAAGATCGCCTACTGGAGACCCAGTACTTC. This codes for CASSQDRLLETQYF.

The rearrangement links TRBV5-1 to TRBJ2-7; 12 nucleotides match TRBD1. The CDR3 sequence is 15 residues long. Trimming at V came to 0 bases and at J to 4 bases, leaving 2 bases not matched to a gene. Germline loops: CDR1 SGHRS, CDR2 YFSETQ. In nucleotides, the CDR3 is TGCGCCAGCAGCTTGGAGGGACAGGGGGCTTACGAGCAGTACTTC. Its translation: CASSLEGQGAYEQYF.

The chain has TRBV15 and TRBJ2-3, with 7 bases identical to TRBD2. Looked up from germline, CDR1 is LNHNV and CDR2 is YYDKDF (reference sequence). This CDR3 region has 15 residues. The V gene end was trimmed by 3 bases and the J gene end by 6 bases; junction bases not matched to a gene: 9. CDR3 protein: CATSSGPPGGDTQYF. CDR3 nucleotide sequence: TGTGCCACCAGCAGCGGCCCCCCCGGGGGGGATACGCAGTATTTT.

The J gene is TRBJ2-2, the V gene TRBV6-5, with 7 bases aligning to TRBD1. CDR3 length equals 13 residues. The germline gives CDR1 MNHEY, CDR2 SVGAGI. The CDR3 region is CAHRQGLTGELFF. In nucleotides, the CDR3 is TGTGCTCACAGACAGGGCCTAACCGGGGAGCTGTTTTTT.

V usage is TRBV7-9 and J usage is TRBJ1-5; maybe TRBD1 (5 bases). Deletions cut 5 bases from V and 7 bases from J, with 15 bases between. CDR1 is SEHNR, CDR2 FQNEAQ, per germline (reference sequence). The CDR3 runs to 14 residues. CDR3 nucleotide sequence: TGTGCCAGCAGCGCTGGGGGGATAGAGCAGCCCCAGCATTTT. Protein: CASSAGGIEQPQHF.

V is TRBV27 and J is TRBJ1-1; TRBD1 agrees at 7 bases. The CDR3 spans 14 residues. V lost 5 bases and J lost 7; bases outside the gene matches: 10. Germline CDR1 is MNHEY and CDR2 is SMNVEV (reference sequence). Here the CDR3 DNA reads TGTGCCAGCAGTCTTTCCCGGGACAGCTTTGAAGCTTTCTTT. Its translation: CASSLSRDSFEAFF.

The V and J genes are TRBV27 and TRBJ2-1; 8 nucleotides align to TRBD2. CDR1 and CDR2 from the germline V gene are MNHEY and SMNVEV (reference sequence). The trim removed 5 bases at V and 6 bases at J, leaving 6 bases unmatched. The CDR3 totals 14 residues. CDR3 sequence (DNA): TGTGCCAGCAGTCCCAACGGGAGGGCCAATGAGCAGTTCTTC. Amino acid sequence: CASSPNGRANEQFF.

The V call is TRBV27, the J call TRBJ2-7, with 7 positions matching TRBD2. Looked up from germline, CDR1 is MNHEY and CDR2 is SMNVEV (reference sequence). The CDR3 spans 13 residues. V gave up 2 bases and J gave up 7 bases; unmatched junction bases: 5. CDR3 coding DNA: TGTGCCAGCAGTTTAGGGAGGGCGGATGAGCAGTACTTC. Protein product: CASSLGRADEQYF.

The chain recombines TRBV18 with TRBJ2-5; TRBD2 matches at 11 bases. The V gene end was trimmed by 3 bases and the J gene end by 5 bases; junction bases not matched to a gene: 5. Germline CDR1 is KGHSH and CDR2 is LQKENI. The CDR3 runs to 15 residues. The CDR3 nucleotides are TGTGCCAGCTCACCTCGGGGACTAGCGGAGGAGACCCAGTACTTC. It translates to CASSPRGLAEETQYF.

The chain is built from TRBV28 and TRBJ1-1; 10 nucleotides align to TRBD1. CDR1 is MDHEN, CDR2 SYDVKM, per germline. The junction had 14 bases not matched to a gene; V was cut back by 7 bases and J by 6 bases. The CDR3 is 16 amino acids. CDR3 region: CASNIPPGTGESEAFF. CDR3 DNA: TGTGCCAGCAATATCCCCCCCGGGACAGGGGAGTCTGAAGCTTTCTTT.

The chain carries TRBV10-3 and TRBJ1-1; D might be TRBD1 (6 bases). CDR3 length: 14 residues. The ends were cut back, 7 bases at V and 1 base at J, with 13 bases in the middle. CDR1 is ENHRY and CDR2 is SYGVKD in the germline V gene. Here the CDR3 DNA reads TGTGCCATCAAGGCCCAGGGGTCGAACACTGAAGCTTTCTTT. This codes for CAIKAQGSNTEAFF.

This clone has just one count. The chain joins TRBV3-1 (or the pseudogene TRBV3-2) to TRBJ2-7, with 9 positions matching TRBD1. The CDR3 is 14 residues long. Per germline, CDR1 LGHDT and CDR2 YNNKEL (reference sequence). The J segment lost 5 bases and the V segment lost 5 bases, leaving 7 bases of the junction unmatched. CDR3 amino acids: CASSYGDRAHEQYF. The CDR3 DNA follows: TGTGCCAGCAGCTACGGGGACAGGGCACACGAGCAGTACTTC.

The chain couples TRBV19 to TRBJ2-1, with 7 bases identical to TRBD2. Germline-derived CDR1 and CDR2 are LNHDA and SQIVND (reference sequence). The V gene end was trimmed by 6 bases and the J gene end by 9 bases; junction bases not matched to a gene: 20. The CDR3 has 17 amino acids. CDR3 amino acids: CASSPSGGGVRVGEQFF. The CDR3 nucleotides are TGTGCCAGTAGCCCCTCGGGTGGGGGGGTGAGGGTTGGTGAGCAGTTCTTC.

Here the CDR3 reads CASSFPDRARLIHTEAFF. The CDR3 DNA reads as TGTGCCAGCAGTTTCCCGGACAGGGCACGCCTCATTCACACTGAAGCTTTCTTT. The rearrangement links TRBV28 to TRBJ1-1; 8 positions match TRBD1. V lost 3 bases to trimming and J lost 3 bases; unmatched junction nucleotides: 15. This CDR3 region has 18 residues. CDR1 and CDR2 from the germline V gene are MDHEN and SYDVKM. The complete variable domain, with remaining parts taken from reference TRBV28 and TRBJ1-1, reads DVKVTQSSRYLVKRTGEKVFLECVQDMDHENMFWYRQDPGLGLRLIYFSYDVKMKEKGDIPEGYSVSREKKERFSLILESASTNQTSMYLCASSFPDRARLIHTEAFFGQGTRLTVV.

The chain employs TRBV30 and TRBJ1-5; 8 bases line up with TRBD1. Germline V gives CDR1 GTSNPN, CDR2 SVGIG (reference sequence). J lost 6 bases, V lost 0 bases, and 10 bases had no gene match. The CDR3 is 16 amino acids. This chain's CDR3 is CAWSVRGQGESQPQHF. The CDR3 DNA is TGTGCCTGGAGTGTACGAGGACAGGGAGAGAGTCAGCCCCAGCATTTT.

The chain couples TRBV27 to TRBJ1-5; TRBD1 might be the D (5 bases). Germline CDR1 is MNHEY and CDR2 is SMNVEV (reference sequence). The CDR3 covers 13 residues. With 5 bases removed from V and 4 bases from J, the gap between germline ends came to 9 bases. In nucleotides, the CDR3 is TGTGCCAGCAGTGCCGACAGTAATCAGCCCCAGCATTTT. Amino acid sequence: CASSADSNQPQHF.

This sequence joins TRBV5-1 and TRBJ2-1, with TRBD2 matching 8 bases. The ends lost 2 bases at V and 6 bases at J; junction bases unmatched: 10. CDR1 is SGHRS and CDR2 is YFSETQ in the germline V gene. This CDR3 is 16 amino acids long. This CDR3 is CASSLEGLAGFNEQFF. CDR3 coding DNA: TGCGCCAGCAGCTTAGAAGGGCTAGCGGGTTTCAATGAGCAGTTCTTC.

The chain links TRBV5-5 to TRBJ2-1; D gene unclear. The CDR3 sequence is 14 residues long. Trimming left V 0 bases short and J 1 base short, with 5 bases between. The germline CDR1 and CDR2 sequences are SGHKS and YYEKEE (reference sequence). In DNA, the CDR3 is TGTGCCAGCAGCTTGGGGCTGTCCTACAATGAGCAGTTCTTC. This codes for CASSLGLSYNEQFF. The full variable domain, rest sourced from reference TRBV5-5 and TRBJ2-1, is DAGVTQSPTHLIKTRGQQVTLRCSPISGHKSVSWYQQVLGQGPQFIFQYYEKEERGRGNFPDRFSARQFPNYSSELNVNALLLGDSALYLCASSLGLSYNEQFFGPGTRLTVL.

The rearrangement joins TRBV5-1 to TRBJ1-6; 7 bases are shared with TRBD1. The CDR3 totals 15 residues. With 4 bases clipped from V and 6 bases from J, the junction kept 7 bases outside the gene matches. In germline, CDR1 is SGHRS, CDR2 YFSETQ. CDR3 in DNA: TGCGCCAGCAGCCGCTCGACAGGGACTAATTCACCCCTCCACTTT. It specifies CASSRSTGTNSPLHF.

The V and J genes are TRBV7-9 and TRBJ2-2; 7 bases line up with TRBD2. This CDR3 is built from 15 residues. Per the germline V gene, CDR1 is SEHNR and CDR2 is FQNEAQ (reference sequence). The trim removed 4 bases at V and 7 bases at J, leaving 9 bases unmatched. Written as DNA, the CDR3 is TGTGCCAGCAGCTCCCCCGGACTAGTCATCGGGGAGCTGTTTTTT. Residues: CASSSPGLVIGELFF.

The sample holds one count of this clone. The V and J genes are TRBV28 and TRBJ2-3; 12 bases map to TRBD2. This CDR3 has 16 amino acids. Germline values: CDR1 MDHEN, CDR2 SYDVKM. J lost 4 bases, V lost 10 bases, and 12 bases had no gene match. The CDR3 region is CATSSTLAGGPDTQYF. For the CDR3, the DNA is TGTGCCACCTCGTCCACTCTAGCGGGAGGGCCAGATACGCAGTATTTT.

The V call is TRBV2, the J call TRBJ1-4; perhaps TRBD1 as D (5 bases). V lost 7 bases to trimming and J lost 8 bases, with 20 bases between them. The CDR3 spans 15 residues. Germline CDR1 is SNHLY and CDR2 is FYNNEI. CDR3 nucleotide sequence: TGTGCCAGCAAATTAGTGGGGGGAGCGGGCGAAAAACTGTTTTTT. This codes for CASKLVGGAGEKLFF.

This chain connects TRBV20-1 to TRBJ2-5; 8 positions match TRBD2. The germline V gene has CDR1 DFQATT and CDR2 SNEGSKA (reference sequence). The CDR3 contains 17 residues. With 3 bases clipped from V and 4 bases from J, the junction kept 16 bases outside the gene matches. The CDR3 DNA is TGCAGTGCTAGTGGGGTCCAGCGGGAGAACCCCAGAGAGACCCAGTACTTC. As protein: CSASGVQRENPRETQYF.

The CDR3 loop reads CASSLGDWYNEQFF. The CDR3 DNA is TGCGCCAGCAGCTTGGGGGACTGGTACAATGAGCAGTTCTTC. This chain joins TRBV5-1 and TRBJ2-1, with D perhaps matching TRBD2 (6 bases). Germline CDR1 SGHRS, CDR2 YFSETQ. Trimming took off 0 bases at V and 4 bases at J, with 8 bases between the two ends. The CDR3 covers 14 residues.

V and J are TRBV6-6 and TRBJ1-2; D ambiguous. This CDR3 is 14 amino acids long. CDR1 MNHNY and CDR2 SVGAGI come from the germline V gene (reference sequence). Trimming stripped 2 bases from V and 3 bases from J, with 10 bases between. Here the CDR3 reads CASSYVEQDYGYTF. CDR3 DNA sequence: TGTGCCAGCAGTTACGTCGAGCAGGACTATGGCTACACCTTC.

This chain joins TRBV5-6 and TRBJ2-7, with TRBD2 matching 7 bases. Per germline, CDR1 SGHDT and CDR2 YYEEEE. The CDR3 is 16 amino acids. The ends lost 1 base at V and 9 bases at J; junction bases unmatched: 16. CDR3 DNA: TGTGCCAGCAGCTTGACCCTGGGGGGGGTGGCCAGCGGGCAGTACTTC. Its protein is CASSLTLGGVASGQYF.

The chain employs TRBV19 and TRBJ2-1; D is unresolved. The CDR3 runs to 15 residues. Trimming took off 2 bases at V and 9 bases at J, with 17 bases between the two ends. The V gene's germline CDR1 is LNHDA and CDR2 SQIVND (reference sequence). In DNA form, the CDR3 reads TGTGCCAGTAGTATAAAAGGAGATACCCCTCGTGAGCAGTTCTTC. It yields the protein CASSIKGDTPREQFF. Supplemented by reference TRBV19 and TRBJ2-1, the full variable domain reads DGGITQSPKYLFRKEGQNVTLSCEQNLNHDAMYWYRQDPGQGLRLIYYSQIVNDFQKGDIAEGYSVSREKKESFPLTVTSAQKNPTAFYLCASSIKGDTPREQFFGPGTRLTVL.

The rearrangement joins TRBV14 to TRBJ2-7, with D possibly TRBD2 on 7 matching bases. The CDR3 extends over 16 amino acids. V lost 4 bases, J lost 5 bases, and 21 bases lay in between. Germline V gives CDR1 SGHDN, CDR2 FVKESK. The DNA for the CDR3 is TGTGCCAGCAGCCTTTCACGCGGGGGCCTTCGGAACGAGCAGTACTTC. It encodes CASSLSRGGLRNEQYF.